Detailed here is one TCR beta chain. Antigen: not known. There are 14 residues in the CDR3. The V gene end was trimmed by 6 bases and the J gene end by 2 bases; junction bases not matched to a gene: 5. Germline V CDR1 and CDR2: MNHEY, SMNVEV (reference sequence). TCRdb's copy holds only in-frame clones and misses some; the assay was immunoSEQ multiplex PCR. The sample lists under 150,000 clones, more than 70% occurring once. This sample was included in a study of T cell responses to AZD1222 COVID-19 vaccine. Study-wide findings and caveats: Clonal diversity may have been underestimated in mostly white British donors.

Analyses pooled second doses at about 4 or about 12 weeks. The chain carries TRBV27 and TRBJ1-2, with 8 bases identical to TRBD1. The sample here was peripheral blood, taken 28 days after the second AZD1222 dose. This receptor was obtained from an adult who received the AZD1222 COVID-19 vaccine. The CDR3 loop is CASRRAGGNYGYTF. In nucleotides, the CDR3 is TGTGCCAGCAGGAGGGCAGGGGGCAACTATGGCTACACCTTC.